One sample yielded the 6 T cell receptor beta chains listed below, sequenced in a study of blood T cell repertoires in COVID-19. Assay: immunoSEQ multiplex PCR; the TCRdb copy retains only in-frame clones and omits some. The table lists roughly 150,000 clones, more than 85% of them singletons. Material: peripheral blood. The receptors originated from a woman aged 70 to 79 with acute or convalescent COVID-19.

The chain couples TRBV28 to TRBJ2-3, with D possibly matching TRBD1 (6 bases). The CDR3 totals 15 residues. Per germline, CDR1 MDHEN and CDR2 SYDVKM. Trimming shortened V by 7 bases and J by 4 bases, and 18 bases separated the two germline ends. For the CDR3, the DNA is TGTGCCAGCACCGATTCAAACAGGGTCCCAGATACGCAGTATTTT. Encoded protein: CASTDSNRVPDTQYF.

This chain connects TRBV6-1 to TRBJ1-1; D is unclear. Between the trimmed V and J ends, which lost 5 bases and 7 bases, there was a span of 8 bases. The CDR3 sequence is 11 residues long. Germline V gives CDR1 MNHNS, CDR2 SASEGT. The CDR3 spells CASSLTDEAFF. DNA of the CDR3: TGTGCCAGCAGTTTAACAGATGAAGCTTTCTTT.

This clone was observed a single time. CDR3 nucleotides: TGTGCCAGCCGGACAGACACAGATACGCAGTATTTT. Translating gives CASRTDTDTQYF. V is TRBV12-3 or TRBV12-4 and J is TRBJ2-3; a possible D gene is TRBD1 (6 bases). The CDR3 loop spans 12 amino acids. Trimming took 8 bases from V and 2 from J, leaving 8 bases between them.

V is TRBV11-2 and J is TRBJ2-3; D not resolved. Germline CDR1 reads SGHAT; CDR2 reads FQNNGV. The CDR3 extends over 13 amino acids. Trimming pared 4 bases from V and 3 bases from J, leaving 8 bases between. CDR3 protein: CASSSRWTDTQYF. In DNA, the CDR3 is TGTGCCAGCAGCTCGCGGTGGACAGATACGCAGTATTTT. Full variable domain (remainder filled in from reference TRBV11-2 and TRBJ2-3): EAGVAQSPRYKIIEKRQSVAFWCNPISGHATLYWYQQILGQGPKLLIQFQNNGVVDDSQLPKDRFSAERLKGVDSTLKIQPAKLEDSAVYLCASSSRWTDTQYFGPGTRLTVL.

The chain has TRBV2 and TRBJ1-6, with D possibly being TRBD1 (5 bases). Trimming left V 10 bases short and J 9 bases short, with 19 bases between. The CDR3 covers 14 residues. Germline V gene lookup returns CDR1 SNHLY and CDR2 FYNNEI. The DNA for the CDR3 is TGTGCCACCGAATTCCGGCAGGGCACTTCACCCCTCCACTTT. Residues: CATEFRQGTSPLHF. The whole variable domain, filled in from reference TRBV2 and TRBJ1-6, reads EPEVTQTPSHQVTQMGQEVILRCVPISNHLYFYWYRQILGQKVEFLVSFYNNEISEKSEIFDDQFSVERPDGSNFTLKIRSTKLEDSAMYFCATEFRQGTSPLHFGNGTRLTVT.

This chain joins TRBV14 and TRBJ1-2; no reliable D call. This CDR3 spans 14 amino acids. Per germline, CDR1 SGHDN and CDR2 FVKESK. Trimming stripped 2 bases from V and 0 bases from J, with 7 bases between. The chain's CDR3 is CASSQQSANYGYTF. As DNA, the CDR3 is TGTGCCAGCAGCCAACAGTCCGCTAACTATGGCTACACCTTC.